Sequencing of this T cell receptor beta chain was carried out in a study of T-cell reconstitution after alpha-beta-depleted transplantation in children. Points from the study as a whole: Several hundred graft clones that had expanded were reportedly the source of alpha-beta T cells about two months after transplant. Surviving thymic progenitors and recipient T cells were the source of high TCRbeta diversity at day 60 in some patients. T cells produced anew were the main source of T-cell counts and diversity one year after transplant.

Trimming removed 2 bases from V and 4 bases from J, with 8 bases in between. This CDR3 spans 13 amino acids. Library preparation (for TCRbeta) was performed with unique molecular identifiers. TCRdb reanalysed the PCR reads using MiXCR and keeps one entry per CDR3 protein. The table includes 200,000 to 250,000 distinct CDR3 sequences, roughly 25% detected once. This clonotype was picked up many times. Its antigen is still unknown. The source is a girl aged 2 to 10 with Fanconi anemia, due to receive a stem cell transplant. The chain combines TRBV12-3 or TRBV12-4 with TRBJ2-5; no firm D call. Sequences were derived from PBMCs, sampled before TCRalphabeta/CD19-depleted stem cell transplant. CDR3 sequence reads: CASSLLVRETQYF. Here the CDR3 DNA reads TGTGCCAGCAGTTTACTAGTAAGAGAGACCCAGTACTTC.